The 31 T cell receptor beta chains presented below share a single source sample, sequenced in a study of regulatory T cells in long-lasting Graves disease. The time point: newly diagnosed GD, antithyroid drugs for less than 3 months. Isolated PBMC RNA provided the starting material for the TCR library. Researchers made TCR beta libraries by using iRepertoire HTBI primers and running Arm-PCR on CDR3 regions. TCRdb itself ran the multiplex PCR reads through MiXCR, one entry per CDR3 protein. The repertoire includes over 400,000 distinct CDR3 sequences, 14% of them detected once, and approximately 17% sits in the top ten. Another study also made use of these data, one on T cells in Graves' hyperthyroidism and ophthalmopathy.

The source material was peripheral blood mononuclear cells (PBMCs), sampled at new diagnosis, from a patient treated with antithyroid drugs. These receptors all come from a woman aged 45-65 years with Graves disease.

J is TRBJ1-4 and V is TRBV25-1, with 7 bases matching TRBD1. From germline, CDR1 is MGHDK and CDR2 SYGVNS. V was pared by 4 bases and J by 5 bases, with 4 bases of the junction left unmatched. There are 14 residues in the CDR3. CDR3 in amino acids: CASSVGTANEKLFF. The CDR3 DNA follows: TGTGCCAGCAGTGTCGGGACAGCAAATGAAAAACTGTTTTTT.

The sample holds many counts of this clonotype. Compared with germline, one end of the junction differs, possibly owing to a read error. The chain couples TRBV5-1 to TRBJ1-5; maybe TRBD1 (6 bases). This CDR3 has 13 residues. Germline V lookup: CDR1 SGHRS, CDR2 YFSETQ. CDR3 sequence reads: CASSLQGDQPQHF. CDR3 DNA: TGTGCCAGCAGTTTACAGGGAGATCAGCCCCAGCATTTT.

This clonotype occurred many times. The chain couples TRBV7-9 to TRBJ2-1, with D perhaps matching TRBD1 or TRBD2 (5 bases each). V lost 8 bases and J 7 bases, leaving 24 bases between the germline ends. The CDR3 consists of 16 residues. CDR1 is SEHNR and CDR2 is FQNEAQ in the germline V gene (reference sequence). The CDR3 protein is CASGGYDPLSVNEQFF. The CDR3 DNA is TGTGCCAGCGGGGGTTACGATCCCTTGAGTGTGAATGAGCAGTTCTTC.

This clonotype was seen only a few times. This sequence joins TRBV30 and TRBJ2-1; 11 bases fit TRBD2. With 8 bases clipped from V and 6 bases from J, the junction kept 9 bases outside the gene matches. CDR1 GTSNPN and CDR2 SVGIG come from the germline V gene (reference sequence). This CDR3 has 14 residues. CDR3 residues: CAVSRLAGSNEQFF. The CDR3 region has the DNA TGTGCCGTGTCAAGACTAGCGGGAAGCAATGAGCAGTTCTTC.

The table lists this clonotype with many counts. The V and J genes are TRBV7-2 and TRBJ2-2, with 9 bases fitting TRBD1. From germline, CDR1 is SGHTA and CDR2 FQGNSA. The CDR3 is made up of 16 amino acids. V was pared by 5 bases and J by 2 bases, with 6 bases of the junction left unmatched. As DNA, the CDR3 is TGTGCCAGCAGCCTCTCGGGACAGGGAAACACCGGGGAGCTGTTTTTT. As protein: CASSLSGQGNTGELFF.

This clonotype was picked up many times. The rearrangement joins TRBV6-5 to TRBJ2-3, with TRBD1 matching 8 bases. Germline CDR1 and CDR2: MNHEY and SVGAGI. V was clipped by 4 bases and J by 1 base; unmatched bases: 4. The CDR3 runs to 15 residues. CDR3 bases: TGTGCCAGCAGTTCGCCGGGACAGGGCACAGATACGCAGTATTTT. It translates to CASSSPGQGTDTQYF.

The table lists this clonotype with many counts. The V call is TRBV2, the J call TRBJ1-1, with 8 bases matching TRBD1. Germline trimming cut 9 bases from V and 1 base from J; bases unmatched to any gene: 7. Germline CDR1 reads SNHLY; CDR2 reads FYNNEI. This CDR3 spans 14 amino acids. The CDR3 region is CASVRTGPNTEAFF. DNA for the CDR3: TGTGCCAGTGTGAGGACAGGGCCGAACACTGAAGCTTTCTTT.

Only a few counts were recorded for this clonotype. This rearrangement joins TRBV5-1 to TRBJ2-5; 9 bases align to TRBD2. This CDR3 has 16 amino acids. The germline V gene has CDR1 SGHRS and CDR2 YFSETQ. Trimming at V came to 4 bases and at J to 4 bases, leaving 11 bases not matched to a gene. The CDR3 nucleotides are TGCGCCAGCAGCCTGACCGGGACTAGCATCCGAGAGACCCAGTACTTC. Protein product: CASSLTGTSIRETQYF.

This chain uses TRBV7-9 with TRBJ2-5, with no clear D. The CDR3 contains 15 residues. Germline lookup yields CDR1 SEHNR and CDR2 FQNEAQ (reference sequence). Trimming took 1 base from V and 5 from J, leaving 14 bases between them. The CDR3 reads CASSLGDMEVETQYF. The CDR3 DNA reads TGTGCCAGCAGCTTAGGAGATATGGAAGTCGAGACCCAGTACTTC.

The table lists this clonotype with a count of one. This chain uses TRBV20-1 with TRBJ2-3; 7 nucleotides line up with TRBD1. Looked up from germline, CDR1 is DFQATT and CDR2 is SNEGSKA (reference sequence). This CDR3 is built from 14 residues. The V segment lost 3 bases and the J segment 2 bases; nucleotides outside the gene matches: 5. The CDR3 region is CSASGQETTDTQYF. The CDR3 nucleotides read TGCAGTGCTAGCGGACAGGAGACCACAGATACGCAGTATTTT.

This clonotype was detected many times. CDR3 nucleotide sequence: TGTGCCAGTATTGCCTTGGCAGGCTCTGGAAACACCATATATTTT. This gives the protein CASIALAGSGNTIYF. The chain combines TRBV19 with TRBJ1-3, with D hard to call. Trimming stripped 7 bases from V and 0 bases from J, with 13 bases between. This CDR3 has 15 amino acids. Germline loops: CDR1 LNHDA, CDR2 SQIVND (reference sequence).

This clonotype has just a few counts. The chain recombines TRBV5-1 with TRBJ2-7; no clear D gene. Germline CDR1 is SGHRS and CDR2 is YFSETQ. The CDR3 sequence is 13 residues long. V gave up 7 bases and J gave up 4 bases, with 15 bases separating them. CDR3 nucleotide sequence: TGCGCCAGCCGACCCCCGGAGATTTACGAGCAGTACTTC. It specifies CASRPPEIYEQYF. Filled out from reference TRBV5-1 and TRBJ2-7, the complete variable domain reads KAGVTQTPRYLIKTRGQQVTLSCSPISGHRSVSWYQQTPGQGLQFLFEYFSETQRNKGNFPGRFSGRQFSNSRSEMNVSTLELGDSALYLCASRPPEIYEQYFGPGTRLTVT.

This clonotype occurred many times. The chain has TRBV24-1 and TRBJ2-7; TRBD1 matches at 11 bases. Looked up from germline, CDR1 is KGHDR and CDR2 is SFDVKD. V lost 5 bases, J lost 12 bases, and 14 bases stayed unmatched. The CDR3 spans 15 residues. CDR3 sequence reads: CATSGSDRGRFRTYF. In DNA form, the CDR3 reads TGTGCCACCAGTGGCTCGGACAGGGGGCGATTCAGGACGTACTTC.

This clonotype was observed many times. The chain couples TRBV24-1 to TRBJ2-3; D uncertain. The CDR3 loop spans 12 amino acids. Trimming left V 7 bases short and J 4 bases short, with 8 bases between. The V gene's germline CDR1 is KGHDR and CDR2 SFDVKD. CDR3 sequence reads: CATSDEADTQYF. In DNA form, the CDR3 reads TGTGCCACCAGCGACGAGGCAGATACGCAGTATTTT.

The sample holds many counts of this clonotype. The chain is built from TRBV30 and TRBJ2-3, with 8 bases that match TRBD1. Germline V gene lookup returns CDR1 GTSNPN and CDR2 SVGIG (reference sequence). The CDR3 is made up of 15 amino acids. The trim removed 0 bases at V and 0 bases at J, leaving 2 bases unmatched. The CDR3 protein is CAWSVQGGSTDTQYF. As DNA, the CDR3 is TGTGCCTGGAGTGTACAGGGGGGAAGCACAGATACGCAGTATTTT.

In this sample, this clonotype turned up many times. V and J are TRBV10-3 and TRBJ2-7; TRBD1 agrees at 7 bases. The CDR3 is 13 residues long. CDR1 and CDR2 from the germline V gene are ENHRY and SYGVKD. Trimming at V came to 4 bases and at J to 3 bases, leaving 3 bases not matched to a gene. CDR3 coding DNA: TGTGCCATCAGTGGTGGGACAGTCTACGAGCAGTACTTC. Protein product: CAISGGTVYEQYF.

The chain carries TRBV12-3 or TRBV12-4 and TRBJ2-3; 8 positions agree with TRBD1. Germline trimming cut 8 bases from V and 0 bases from J; bases unmatched to any gene: 7. This CDR3 has 15 amino acids. The CDR3 protein is CASGQDRVSTDTQYF. DNA for the CDR3: TGTGCCAGCGGCCAGGACAGGGTTAGCACAGATACGCAGTATTTT.

The chain employs TRBV7-2 and TRBJ2-1, with D possibly being TRBD2 (5 bases). Germline assignment: CDR1 SGHTA and CDR2 FQGNSA. V was clipped by 5 bases and J by 3 bases, with 11 bases between them. CDR3 size: 14 residues. In DNA form, the CDR3 reads TGTGCCAGCAGCCACGGGATCCTCTACAATGAGCAGTTCTTC. This encodes CASSHGILYNEQFF.

The J gene is TRBJ2-4, the V gene TRBV5-1; possibly TRBD2 for D (6 bases). This CDR3 spans 14 amino acids. Trimming stripped 0 bases from V and 6 bases from J, with 10 bases between. CDR1 SGHRS and CDR2 YFSETQ come from the germline V gene. The CDR3 sequence is CASSLGLARNIQYF. The CDR3 DNA reads TGCGCCAGCAGCTTGGGGCTAGCGAGAAACATTCAGTACTTC.

Concerning this clonotype itself: Being one base from a much bigger clone, this may be a read error. The J gene is TRBJ1-5, the V gene TRBV6-1, with D perhaps matching TRBD1 (6 bases). Germline values: CDR1 MNHNS, CDR2 SASEGT. CDR3 length: 13 amino acids. This CDR3 reads CASSFGQIQPQRF. In nucleotides, the CDR3 is TGTGCCAGCAGCTTCGGACAGATACAGCCCCAGCGTTTT.

This clonotype was seen at least ten times. In nucleotides, the CDR3 is TGTGCCAGCAGTCTCTACTCCGGGACAGGGGGCATACACTCCTACAATGAGCAGTTCTTC. Amino acid sequence: CASSLYSGTGGIHSYNEQFF. The chain couples TRBV28 to TRBJ2-1; 12 bases match TRBD1. The germline V gene encodes CDR1 MDHEN and CDR2 SYDVKM. J gave up 0 bases and V 5 bases, and 14 bases lay outside the gene matches. The CDR3 consists of 20 residues.

This clonotype was observed at least ten times. The rearrangement uses TRBV20-1 and TRBJ2-3; 12 nucleotides match TRBD2. This CDR3 has 15 residues. Germline V gene lookup returns CDR1 DFQATT and CDR2 SNEGSKA (reference sequence). Trimming cost V 2 bases and J 2 bases; bases outside gene matches: 2. The CDR3 loop reads CSARLAGGVTDTQYF. The CDR3 region has the DNA TGCAGTGCTAGACTAGCGGGAGGGGTCACAGATACGCAGTATTTT.

This clonotype was picked up many times. This chain connects TRBV7-3 to TRBJ2-1; D uncertain. The germline gives CDR1 SGHTA, CDR2 FQGTGA. Trimming left V 5 bases short and J 4 bases short, with 18 bases between. There are 16 residues in the CDR3. The CDR3 region has the DNA TGTGCCAGCAGCCCCCGTGCTGGTAGTTTGTACAATGAGCAGTTCTTC. Translating it yields CASSPRAGSLYNEQFF.

A word on this clonotype: A junction boundary mismatches the germline segment, possibly from a read error. The chain is built from TRBV3-1 and TRBJ2-7; maybe TRBD1 (6 bases). The germline gives CDR1 LGHDT, CDR2 YNNKEL (reference sequence). The CDR3 spans 13 residues. The CDR3 reads CASSQDLQGQLSF. CDR3 coding DNA: TGTGCCAGCAGCCAAGATCTCCAGGGGCAGTTGAGCTTC.

Many counts were recorded for this clonotype. V usage is TRBV2 and J usage is TRBJ2-4; tentative D call: TRBD2 (6 bases). Germline values: CDR1 SNHLY, CDR2 FYNNEI. The CDR3 has 17 residues. Trimming left V 0 bases short and J 1 base short, with 13 bases between. CDR3 loop: CASSEAPRGRAKNIQYF. CDR3 DNA: TGTGCCAGCAGTGAAGCGCCCCGAGGGAGGGCCAAAAACATTCAGTACTTC.

This clonotype came up many times. The rearrangement links TRBV11-2 to TRBJ2-3, with 9 bases fitting TRBD1. Germline assignment: CDR1 SGHAT and CDR2 FQNNGV. The CDR3 is made up of 14 amino acids. CDR3 sequence reads: CASEGQGPKYTQYF. In DNA form, the CDR3 reads TGTGCATCAGAGGGACAGGGCCCGAAATATACGCAGTATTTT.

This clonotype was detected a few times. The chain employs TRBV12-3 or TRBV12-4 and TRBJ2-3; D unresolved. Trimming cost V 4 bases and J 4 bases, with 9 bases left between them. The CDR3 runs 13 residues. For the CDR3, the DNA is TGTGCCAGCAGTTCGTTAGCTTCAGATACGCAGTATTTT. This gives the protein CASSSLASDTQYF.

J is TRBJ2-1 and V is TRBV28, with 8 nucleotides matching TRBD2. From germline, CDR1 is MDHEN and CDR2 SYDVKM. V gave up 5 bases and J gave up 3 bases; unmatched junction bases: 9. The CDR3 is 16 residues long. CDR3 amino acids: CASSPEAGVGYNEQFF. The CDR3 DNA reads TGTGCCAGCAGTCCGGAAGCGGGAGTAGGCTACAATGAGCAGTTCTTC.

In its sample, this clonotype was seen many times. This chain joins TRBV9 and TRBJ2-5; 13 nucleotides agree with TRBD2. The trim removed 2 bases at V and 5 bases at J, leaving 12 bases unmatched. CDR1 is SGDLS and CDR2 is YYNGEE in the germline V gene. This CDR3 is built from 18 residues. The CDR3 DNA is TGTGCCAGCAGCGTTGAATCAGGACTAGCGGGAGTTGGTGAGACCCAGTACTTC. Protein: CASSVESGLAGVGETQYF.

The chain combines TRBV28 with TRBJ2-2, with D perhaps matching TRBD2 (6 bases). The CDR3 has 13 residues. In germline, CDR1 is MDHEN, CDR2 SYDVKM. Trimming cost V 8 bases and J 5 bases, with 12 bases left between them. CDR3 protein: CASQEGNTGELFF. The CDR3 DNA sequence: TGTGCCAGCCAGGAGGGGAATACCGGGGAGCTGTTTTTT. Using reference TRBV28 and TRBJ2-2 for the parts outside the CDR3, the full variable domain is DVKVTQSSRYLVKRTGEKVFLECVQDMDHENMFWYRQDPGLGLRLIYFSYDVKMKEKGDIPEGYSVSREKKERFSLILESASTNQTSMYLCASQEGNTGELFFGEGSRLTVL.

At least ten counts were recorded for this clonotype. The chain is built from TRBV7-9 and TRBJ2-3, with 9 bases fitting TRBD2. The CDR3 runs 15 residues. Germline loops: CDR1 SEHNR, CDR2 FQNEAQ (reference sequence). V shed 4 bases and J 5 bases; nucleotides not matched to a gene: 7. Here the CDR3 reads CASSSFSGREDTQYF. In nucleotides, the CDR3 is TGTGCCAGCAGCTCCTTTAGCGGGAGAGAAGATACGCAGTATTTT.